Given below is one T cell receptor (beta chain) in context. Its antigen is unidentified. A read error is possible here, since a much larger clone lies one base away. The sample is drawn from a study of T cell repertoires in aging, cancer and after chemotherapy. Study context: Six age groups, ranging from 30 or younger to 70 or older, included the donors. Paired samples before and after chemotherapy came from glioblastoma patients receiving temozolomide-based therapy.

TCR beta rearrangements were amplified from peripheral blood genomic DNA. Trimming at V came to 5 bases and at J to 5 bases, leaving 15 bases not matched to a gene. From germline, CDR1 is LNHDA and CDR2 SQIVND (reference sequence). This CDR3 has 16 residues. A mixed TRB-A/B primer pool amplified rearranged TRB by multiplex touch-down PCR. TCRdb processed the multiplex PCR reads anew with MiXCR; each CDR3 protein has one entry. The data show roughly 470 distinct CDR3 sequences, 35% to 40% seen once. Notes on the study in general: Loss of evenness, beyond lost richness, contributed to age-related TCR diversity decline in cancer patients.

The chain recombines TRBV19 with TRBJ2-7; 7 nucleotides agree with TRBD2. Material for sequencing was blood. The sequence came from a human donor with a solid tumor. Here the CDR3 reads CASSPRVLAEGHEQYF. The CDR3 DNA is TGTGCCAGTAGTCCCCGGGTGCTAGCGGAGGGGCACGAGCAGTACTTC.